The entry that follows covers one T cell receptor (beta chain) sequence. The antigen is not known. The CDR3 has 13 amino acids. Trimming removed 5 bases at V and 8 bases at J, with 15 bases between. CDR1 SEHNR and CDR2 FQNEAQ come from the germline V gene (reference sequence). The sample belongs to a study of regulatory and conventional T cells in RAG deficiency. Patients had RAG deficiency: one SCID, two Omenn, several CID/atypical SCID. Study-wide points: Patient subsets had shorter CDR3s; Omenn Treg-Tconv overlap exceeded 80%. Other subsets showed around 9.4-fold reductions, but Treg unique TCR beta sequences fell roughly 100-fold in these patients. Shannon entropy was markedly lower and Simpson indices higher in RAG-deficient patients than control T-cell subsets.

Repertoires were generated with immunoSEQ multiplex PCR, while TCRdb's copy carries only in-frame clones and drops some. The sample holds some 6,000 clones, around 92% seen once. V and J are TRBV7-9 and TRBJ1-2, with D perhaps TRBD1 (6 bases). The receptor was isolated from a human donor with RAG deficiency presenting as severe combined immunodeficiency. Input material: CD8+ T cells sorted from blood. The CDR3 loop is CASSRDRRLGYTF. The CDR3 DNA reads as TGTGCCAGCAGCCGAGACAGGCGACTCGGCTACACCTTC.